The text below deals with one T cell receptor (beta chain). This entry comes from a study of blood T cell repertoires in COVID-19. Across the study: From the United States, Italy and Spain came samples of acute and convalescent COVID-19. In each case, the material was cDNA or gDNA derived from T cells, B-cell-depleted T cells, or PBMCs.

The CDR3 loop spans 16 amino acids. Germline values: CDR1 SGHRS, CDR2 YFSETQ. V was trimmed by 0 bases and J by 2 bases, leaving 12 bases between them. As processed by the authors: Estimation of nucleated cell counts relied on the amplification of reference gene primers. Sequencing was performed with immunoSEQ multiplex PCR; in TCRdb, only in-frame clones are kept and a portion is missing. The V and J calls and clone size come from that table; D and trimming were worked out from the DNA. The sample carries 60,000 to 70,000 clones, about nine tenths recorded once. Sequencing was carried out using peripheral blood. The V call is TRBV5-1, the J call TRBJ2-1, with a tentative D call TRBD1 (7 bases). The receptor was derived from a human donor with active COVID-19. The donor label of this sample is uncertain. The CDR3 region has the DNA TGCGCCAGCAGCTTGGGGAGGGGGCCGCCCTACAATGAGCAGTTCTTC. Protein: CASSLGRGPPYNEQFF.